This TCR beta chain was documented in a study of molecular identifiers for immune sequencing clone quantification. TCRdb analysed the PCR reads with MiXCR anew, one entry per CDR3 protein. Of some 96,000 distinct CDR3 sequences listed, 20% to 25% are singletons. Ten or more counts support this clonotype. This CDR3 contains 13 residues. In germline, CDR1 is DFQATT, CDR2 SNEGSKA (reference sequence). Trimming took 3 bases from V and 1 from J, leaving 9 bases between them. Input material: naive CD8+ T cells from blood, with Jurkat cell RNA spiked in. The subset: FACS-sorted CD8+CD4-CCR7+CD45RA+ naive T cells. The chain couples TRBV20-1 to TRBJ1-1; D may be TRBD1 (6 bases). The source is a human donor in good health. Some libraries in this study had Jurkat cell RNA spiked in. The CDR3 here is CSARPQGNTEAFF. CDR3 nucleotides: TGCAGTGCTAGGCCACAGGGGAACACTGAAGCTTTCTTT.